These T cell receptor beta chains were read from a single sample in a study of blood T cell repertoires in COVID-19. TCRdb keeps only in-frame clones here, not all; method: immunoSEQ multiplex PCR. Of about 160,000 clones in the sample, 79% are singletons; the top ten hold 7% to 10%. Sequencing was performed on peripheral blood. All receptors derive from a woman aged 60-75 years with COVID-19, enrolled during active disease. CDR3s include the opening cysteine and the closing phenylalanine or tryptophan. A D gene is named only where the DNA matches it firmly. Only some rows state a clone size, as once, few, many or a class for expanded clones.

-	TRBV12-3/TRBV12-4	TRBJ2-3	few	CASSSYTDTQYF	TGTGCCAGCAGTTCTTACACAGATACGCAGTATTTT
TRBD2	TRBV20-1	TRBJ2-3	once	CSASPSGRDTQYF	TGCAGTGCTAGTCCTAGCGGTAGAGATACGCAGTATTTT
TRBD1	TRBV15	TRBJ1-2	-	CATSRPGTGVGGYTF	TGTGCCACCAGCAGACCCGGGACAGGGGTGGGTGGCTACACCTTC
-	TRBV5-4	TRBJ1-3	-	CASSSPTAGNTIYF	TGTGCCAGCAGCTCTCCGACAGCTGGAAACACCATATATTTT
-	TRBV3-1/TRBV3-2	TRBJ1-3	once	CASSPTGIYSGNTIYF	TGTGCCAGCAGCCCTACAGGGATCTACTCTGGAAACACCATATATTTT
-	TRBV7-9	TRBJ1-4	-	CASSLRGSNEKLFF	TGTGCCAGCAGCTTAAGAGGGTCTAATGAAAAACTGTTTTTT
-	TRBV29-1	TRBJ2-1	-	CSVEWGMWIRTGYNEQFF	TGCAGCGTTGAATGGGGGATGTGGATTCGAACAGGGTACAATGAGCAGTTCTTC
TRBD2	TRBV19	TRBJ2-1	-	CASSVGLAVREQFF	TGTGCCAGTTCCGTTGGACTAGCGGTGCGGGAGCAGTTCTTC
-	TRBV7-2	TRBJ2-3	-	CASSLVTRSTDTQYF	TGTGCCAGCAGCTTAGTGACTAGATCAACAGATACGCAGTATTTT
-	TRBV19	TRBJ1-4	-	CASSIDLRGGREKLFF	TGTGCCAGTAGTATAGATCTTCGGGGGGGAAGGGAAAAACTGTTTTTT
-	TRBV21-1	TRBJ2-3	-	CASSARRDKTDTQYF	TGTGCCAGCAGCGCTCGACGGGACAAGACAGATACGCAGTATTTT
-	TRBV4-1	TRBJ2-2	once	CASSQESWSGELFF	TGCGCCAGCAGCCAAGAGAGCTGGTCCGGGGAGCTGTTTTTT
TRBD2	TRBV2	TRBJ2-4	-	CASSESRREHIQYF	TGTGCCAGCAGTGAAAGTCGGCGGGAGCACATTCAGTACTTC
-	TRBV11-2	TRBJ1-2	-	CASSSGTGYYGYTF	TGTGCCAGCAGCTCGGGTACAGGGTACTATGGCTACACCTTC
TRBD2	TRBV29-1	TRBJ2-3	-	CSVELAGVVYF	TGCAGCGTTGAACTAGCGGGAGTGGTGTATTTT
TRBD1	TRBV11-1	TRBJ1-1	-	CASSSRQGDEAFF	TGTGCCAGCAGCTCACGACAGGGGGATGAAGCTTTCTTT
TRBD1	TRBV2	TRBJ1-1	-	CASSSRTGRTEAFF	TGTGCCAGCAGCTCGCGGACAGGCCGGACTGAAGCTTTCTTT
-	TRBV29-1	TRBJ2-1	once	CSVVSQGLGYNEQFF	TGCAGCGTTGTCTCCCAGGGGTTAGGATACAATGAGCAGTTCTTC
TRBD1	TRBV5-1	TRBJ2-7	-	CASSPDRISYEQYF	TGCGCCAGCAGCCCGGACAGGATCTCCTACGAGCAGTACTTC
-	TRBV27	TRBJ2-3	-	CASSLSLINTQYF	TGTGCCAGCAGTTTATCCCTTATAAATACGCAGTATTTT
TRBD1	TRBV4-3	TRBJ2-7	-	CASSLQGNTYEQYF	TGCGCCAGCAGCCTACAGGGGAATACCTACGAGCAGTACTTC
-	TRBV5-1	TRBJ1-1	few	CASSLTPNTEAFF	TGCGCCAGTTCTTTGACACCAAACACTGAAGCTTTCTTT
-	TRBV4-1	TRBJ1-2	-	CASSLSGVDYGYTF	TGCGCCAGCAGCTTGTCAGGGGTCGACTATGGCTACACCTTC
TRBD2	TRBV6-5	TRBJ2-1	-	CASSYSELAGGSQQFF	TGTGCCAGCAGTTACTCCGAACTAGCGGGAGGGAGTCAGCAGTTCTTC
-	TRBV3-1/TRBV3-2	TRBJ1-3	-	CASSQVWRAASGNTIYF	TGTGCCAGCAGCCAAGTCTGGAGGGCCGCCTCTGGAAACACCATATATTTT
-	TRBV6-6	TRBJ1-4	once	CASSPRGGNEKLFF	TGTGCCAGCAGTCCGCGAGGGGGTAATGAAAAACTGTTTTTT
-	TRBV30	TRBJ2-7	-	CAWAAGGPYEQYF	TGTGCCTGGGCTGCAGGAGGCCCCTACGAGCAGTACTTC
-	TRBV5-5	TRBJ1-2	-	CASTLQGSIDGYTF	TGTGCCAGCACTTTACAGGGTAGTATTGATGGCTACACCTTC
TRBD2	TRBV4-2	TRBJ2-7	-	CASSQRLAGGRSYEQYF	TGTGCCAGCAGCCAACGTCTAGCGGGAGGGAGGTCCTACGAGCAGTACTTC
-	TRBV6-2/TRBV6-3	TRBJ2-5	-	CASSLSGDQETQYF	TGTGCCAGCAGCCTGTCGGGGGACCAAGAGACCCAGTACTTC
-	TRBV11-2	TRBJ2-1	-	CASSLVASPNEQFF	TGTGCCAGCAGCTTAGTAGCTAGCCCCAATGAGCAGTTCTTC
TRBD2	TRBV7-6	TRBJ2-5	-	CASSLVTSGGAMAQYF	TGTGCCAGCAGCTTAGTAACTAGCGGGGGGGCCATGGCCCAGTACTTC
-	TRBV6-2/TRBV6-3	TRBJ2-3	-	CASSYRGRTDTQYF	TGTGCCAGCAGTTATAGAGGGAGGACAGATACGCAGTATTTT
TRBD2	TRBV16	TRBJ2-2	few	CASSPHKGLAGTGELFF	TGTGCCAGCAGCCCACATAAGGGACTAGCGGGAACCGGGGAGCTGTTTTTT
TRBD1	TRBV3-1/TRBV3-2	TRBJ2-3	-	CASSRAGGPTDTQYF	TGTGCCAGCAGCCGCGCAGGGGGCCCCACGGATACGCAGTATTTT
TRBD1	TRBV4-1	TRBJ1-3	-	CASSQGATDRAGNTIYF	TGCGCCAGCAGCCAAGGAGCCACGGACAGGGCTGGAAACACCATATATTTT
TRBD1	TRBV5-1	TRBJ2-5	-	CASRPNPGQGETQYF	TGCGCCAGCAGACCCAATCCGGGACAGGGAGAGACCCAGTACTTC
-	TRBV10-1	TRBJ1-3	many	CASSSARGRSIYF	TGCGCCAGCAGTTCTGCCAGGGGAAGGTCCATATATTTT
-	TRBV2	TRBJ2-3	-	CASLVDEGFITDTQYF	TGTGCCAGCTTAGTTGATGAGGGTTTTATAACAGATACGCAGTATTTT
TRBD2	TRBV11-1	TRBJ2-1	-	CASSSGLAGALEQFF	TGTGCCAGCAGCTCGGGACTAGCGGGAGCCCTTGAGCAGTTCTTC
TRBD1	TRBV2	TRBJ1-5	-	CASRETGGAGQPQHF	TGTGCCAGCAGAGAAACAGGGGGCGCGGGTCAGCCCCAGCATTTT
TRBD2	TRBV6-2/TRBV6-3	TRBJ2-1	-	CASSLALPGLAGAGDEQFF	TGTGCCAGCAGTTTAGCCCTCCCGGGACTAGCGGGAGCTGGGGATGAGCAGTTCTTC
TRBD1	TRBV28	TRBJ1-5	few	CASRSGGTQPQHF	TGTGCCAGCAGATCAGGGGGCACTCAGCCCCAGCATTTT
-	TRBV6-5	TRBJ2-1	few	CASSYFRGATYNEQFF	TGTGCCAGCAGTTACTTCAGGGGGGCGACCTACAATGAGCAGTTCTTC
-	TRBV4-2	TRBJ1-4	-	CASSQTANNEKLFF	TGTGCCAGCAGCCAGACAGCAAATAATGAAAAACTGTTTTTT
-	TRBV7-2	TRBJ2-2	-	CASRQGGLTGELFF	TGTGCCAGCAGGCAGGGGGGCCTTACCGGGGAGCTGTTTTTT
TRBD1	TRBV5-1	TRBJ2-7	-	CASSLVRLGQGPGGYEQYF	TGCGCCAGCAGCTTGGTTCGTCTGGGACAGGGTCCGGGTGGCTACGAGCAGTACTTC
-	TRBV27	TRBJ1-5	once	CASSLRLGSGGDQPQHF	TGTGCCAGCAGTTTACGTTTGGGCAGTGGCGGGGATCAGCCCCAGCATTTT
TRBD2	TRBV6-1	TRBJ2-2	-	CASSEGVAGVGELFF	TGTGCCAGCAGTGAAGGGGTAGCGGGGGTCGGGGAGCTGTTTTTT
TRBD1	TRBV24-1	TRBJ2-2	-	CATSQAGGRSTGELFF	TGTGCCACCAGTCAGGCAGGGGGAAGGTCCACCGGGGAGCTGTTTTTT
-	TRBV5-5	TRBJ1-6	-	CASSPGRANSPLHF	TGTGCCAGCAGCCCCGGGAGGGCGAATTCACCCCTCCACTTT
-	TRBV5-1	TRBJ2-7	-	CASSLSADSPYEQYF	TGCGCCAGCAGCTTGAGCGCGGATAGTCCCTACGAGCAGTACTTC
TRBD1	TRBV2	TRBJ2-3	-	CATNRQGTSTDTQYF	TGTGCCACCAACCGACAGGGAACTAGCACAGATACGCAGTATTTT
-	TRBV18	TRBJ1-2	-	CASSVGAQNYGYTF	TGTGCCAGCTCGGTAGGAGCCCAAAACTATGGCTACACCTTC
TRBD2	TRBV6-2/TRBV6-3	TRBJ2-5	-	CASSYERLAGGRETQYF	TGTGCCAGCAGTTACGAAAGACTAGCGGGAGGGAGAGAGACCCAGTACTTC